This T cell receptor beta chain was recovered during a study of T cells in Graves' hyperthyroidism and ophthalmopathy. The CDR3 regions of TCR beta were amplified from RNA transcripts. HTBI primers were employed in a first-round RT-PCR of the TCR CDR3. MiXCR was run by TCRdb on the multiplex PCR reads, yielding one entry per CDR3 protein. The table has approximately 690,000 distinct CDR3 sequences, approximately 15% seen once. The CDR3 sequence is 15 residues long. Looked up from germline, CDR1 is SGHTA and CDR2 is FQGTGA. V shed 5 bases, J shed 6 bases, and the junction held 9 bases outside the gene matches. This clonotype was seen at least ten times. Patients affected by ophthalmopathy presented a Clinical Activity Score of at least 3, a NOSPECS grade of at least 4, and disease duration below 3 months. It was 8 to 10 ml of fresh peripheral blood that supplied the PBMCs.

The source material was blood. The J gene is TRBJ2-2, the V gene TRBV7-3, with 7 bases that match TRBD2. This receptor was identified in a woman in her 50s with Graves' ophthalmopathy. CDR3 DNA: TGTGCCAGCAGCGTCTCCGGGACTACTGCCGGGGAGCTGTTTTTT. Its translation is CASSVSGTTAGELFF.